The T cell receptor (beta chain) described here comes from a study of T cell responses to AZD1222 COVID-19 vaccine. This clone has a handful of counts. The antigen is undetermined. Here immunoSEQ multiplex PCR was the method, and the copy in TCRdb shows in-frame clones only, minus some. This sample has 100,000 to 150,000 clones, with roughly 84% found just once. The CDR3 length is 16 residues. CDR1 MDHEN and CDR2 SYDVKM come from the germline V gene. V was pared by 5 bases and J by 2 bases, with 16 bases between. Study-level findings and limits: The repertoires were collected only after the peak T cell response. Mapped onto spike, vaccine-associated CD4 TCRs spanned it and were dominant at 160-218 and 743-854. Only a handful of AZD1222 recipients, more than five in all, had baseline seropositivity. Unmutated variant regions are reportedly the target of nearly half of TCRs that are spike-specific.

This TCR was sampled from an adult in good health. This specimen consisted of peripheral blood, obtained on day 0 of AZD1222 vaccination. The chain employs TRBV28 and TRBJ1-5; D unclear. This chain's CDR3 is CASSIKRSQGNQPQHF. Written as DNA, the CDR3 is TGTGCCAGCAGTATAAAGAGGTCTCAGGGCAATCAGCCCCAGCATTTT.